This T cell receptor (beta chain) was sequenced during a study of cytomegalovirus exposure and HLA in healthy donors. The primer mix had 60 Vbeta and 13 Jbeta primers. The data were produced by immunoSEQ multiplex PCR, yet TCRdb's version contains in-frame clones alone and is incomplete. The sample lists approximately 160,000 clones, just over 70% occurring once. The ends lost 6 bases at V and 8 bases at J; junction bases unmatched: 9. Germline CDR1 and CDR2: SNHLY and FYNNEI. This CDR3 comprises 15 residues. The rearrangement joins TRBV2 to TRBJ1-4; 10 bases map to TRBD1. What was sequenced was PBMCs. The TCR comes from a man aged 18-30 years in good health and CMV-seropositive. CDR3 sequence reads: CASSTWTGGDEKLFF. The CDR3 nucleotides read TGTGCCAGCAGCACCTGGACAGGGGGGGACGAAAAACTGTTTTTT.